Shown below are 8 T cell receptor beta chains from a single sample sequenced in a study of blood T cell repertoires in COVID-19. Clones were sequenced by immunoSEQ multiplex PCR, and TCRdb holds only the in-frame ones, with some missing. The table includes some 41,000 clones, less than 85% detected once. Sequencing was carried out using peripheral blood. The receptors here all came from a woman in her 70s with acute or convalescent COVID-19.

CDR3 sequence reads: CASSLTGSVDEQYF. For the CDR3, the DNA is TGCGCCAGCAGCCTTACCGGGTCGGTGGACGAGCAGTACTTC. The chain employs TRBV5-1 and TRBJ2-7; D unclear. V lost 4 bases and J lost 5, with 16 bases in between. Germline V gives CDR1 SGHRS, CDR2 YFSETQ. The CDR3 covers 14 residues.

The J gene is TRBJ1-3, the V gene TRBV6-6; 7 bases line up with TRBD1. With V trimmed by 5 bases and J by 2 bases, 3 bases remained unmatched. CDR1 is MNHNY and CDR2 is SVGAGI in the germline V gene (reference sequence). CDR3 length: 14 residues. The CDR3: CASSQTGTGNTIYF. The CDR3 DNA reads TGTGCCAGCAGTCAGACAGGGACTGGAAACACCATATATTTT.

This clone was observed once. V is TRBV7-3 and J is TRBJ2-1; no clear D gene. The V end was cut by 5 bases, the J end by 2 bases, with 13 bases between. This CDR3 has 15 amino acids. Germline V gives CDR1 SGHTA, CDR2 FQGTGA. This chain's CDR3 is CASSPQPGTYNEQFF. CDR3 nucleotide sequence: TGTGCCAGCAGCCCCCAGCCAGGAACCTACAATGAGCAGTTCTTC. Drawing the rest from reference TRBV7-3 and TRBJ2-1, the complete variable domain is GAGVSQTPSNKVTEKGKYVELRCDPISGHTALYWYRQSLGQGPEFLIYFQGTGAADDSGLPNDRFFAVRPEGSVSTLKIQRTERGDSAVYLCASSPQPGTYNEQFFGPGTRLTVL.

This chain uses TRBV23-1 with TRBJ2-3, with D tentatively TRBD2 (5 bases). TRBV23-1 is an ORF for which the function is uncertain. V lost 3 bases to trimming and J lost 0 bases, with 19 bases between them. The CDR3 runs to 18 residues. The CDR3: CASSHLGTTSLSTDTQYF. The CDR3 DNA is TGCGCCAGCAGTCATCTCGGAACCACTAGTCTGAGCACAGATACGCAGTATTTT.

The rearrangement links TRBV10-3 to TRBJ2-7; 9 bases map to TRBD1. CDR1 and CDR2 (germline): ENHRY, SYGVKD. V lost 6 bases to trimming and J lost 2 bases; unmatched junction nucleotides: 8. This CDR3 comprises 15 residues. Here the CDR3 DNA reads TGTGCCATCAGCACAGGGACAGGGACCCCCTACGAGCAGTACTTC. It specifies CAISTGTGTPYEQYF.

The genes are TRBV28 and TRBJ2-2, with 8 bases that match TRBD1. This CDR3 spans 14 amino acids. Germline assignment: CDR1 MDHEN and CDR2 SYDVKM. V trimming: 5 bases; J trimming: 5 bases; junction bases outside the gene matches: 4. The CDR3 loop is CASSRTGSTGELFF. In DNA, the CDR3 is TGTGCCAGCAGTCGGACAGGGTCGACCGGGGAGCTGTTTTTT.

This chain links TRBV19 with TRBJ1-6; TRBD1 aligns across 9 bases. Trimming took 6 bases from V and 9 from J; bases not matched to a gene: 21. CDR1 and CDR2 from the germline V gene are LNHDA and SQIVND (reference sequence). The CDR3 covers 19 residues. The CDR3 reads CASSNPGTGMAPMLSPLHF. The CDR3 DNA reads TGTGCCAGTAGCAATCCTGGGACAGGGATGGCCCCTATGCTTTCACCCCTCCACTTT. The full variable domain, with the rest looked up from reference TRBV19 and TRBJ1-6, is DGGITQSPKYLFRKEGQNVTLSCEQNLNHDAMYWYRQDPGQGLRLIYYSQIVNDFQKGDIAEGYSVSREKKESFPLTVTSAQKNPTAFYLCASSNPGTGMAPMLSPLHFGNGTRLTVT.

The J gene is TRBJ1-2, the V gene TRBV20-1; TRBD1 might be the D (6 bases). The CDR3 totals 11 residues. Between the trimmed V and J ends, which lost 1 base and 8 bases, there was a span of 8 bases. Germline CDR1 is DFQATT and CDR2 is SNEGSKA (reference sequence). CDR3 bases: TGCAGTGCTAGAGCAGGGGACGGCTACACCTTC. Its translation: CSARAGDGYTF.